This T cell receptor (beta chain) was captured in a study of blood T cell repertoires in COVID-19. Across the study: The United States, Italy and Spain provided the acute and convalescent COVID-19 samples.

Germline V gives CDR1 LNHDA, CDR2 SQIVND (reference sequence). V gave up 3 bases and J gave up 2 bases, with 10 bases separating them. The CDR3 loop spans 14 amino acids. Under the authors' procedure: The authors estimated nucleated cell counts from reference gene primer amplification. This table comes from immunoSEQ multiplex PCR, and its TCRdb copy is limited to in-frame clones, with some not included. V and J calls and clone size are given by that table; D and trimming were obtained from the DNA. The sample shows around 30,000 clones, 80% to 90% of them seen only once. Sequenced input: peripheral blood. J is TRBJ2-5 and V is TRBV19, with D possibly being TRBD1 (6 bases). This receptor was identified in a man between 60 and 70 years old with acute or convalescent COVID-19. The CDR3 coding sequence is TGTGCCAGTAGTATTGGACAGTATCAAGAGACCCAGTACTTC. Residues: CASSIGQYQETQYF.